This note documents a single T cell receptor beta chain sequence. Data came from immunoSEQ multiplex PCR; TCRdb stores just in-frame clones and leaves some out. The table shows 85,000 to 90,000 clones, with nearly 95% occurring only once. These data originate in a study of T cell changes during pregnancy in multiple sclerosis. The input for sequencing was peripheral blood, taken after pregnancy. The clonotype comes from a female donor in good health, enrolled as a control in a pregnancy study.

DNA for the CDR3: TGTGCCAGCAGCGGACAGAATGAAAAACTGTTTTTT. The encoded protein is CASSGQNEKLFF. V and J are TRBV6-1 and TRBJ1-4, with D tentatively TRBD1 (6 bases). V gave up 6 bases and J gave up 5 bases, with 7 bases separating them. Germline V CDR1 and CDR2: MNHNS, SASEGT. The CDR3 has 12 residues.